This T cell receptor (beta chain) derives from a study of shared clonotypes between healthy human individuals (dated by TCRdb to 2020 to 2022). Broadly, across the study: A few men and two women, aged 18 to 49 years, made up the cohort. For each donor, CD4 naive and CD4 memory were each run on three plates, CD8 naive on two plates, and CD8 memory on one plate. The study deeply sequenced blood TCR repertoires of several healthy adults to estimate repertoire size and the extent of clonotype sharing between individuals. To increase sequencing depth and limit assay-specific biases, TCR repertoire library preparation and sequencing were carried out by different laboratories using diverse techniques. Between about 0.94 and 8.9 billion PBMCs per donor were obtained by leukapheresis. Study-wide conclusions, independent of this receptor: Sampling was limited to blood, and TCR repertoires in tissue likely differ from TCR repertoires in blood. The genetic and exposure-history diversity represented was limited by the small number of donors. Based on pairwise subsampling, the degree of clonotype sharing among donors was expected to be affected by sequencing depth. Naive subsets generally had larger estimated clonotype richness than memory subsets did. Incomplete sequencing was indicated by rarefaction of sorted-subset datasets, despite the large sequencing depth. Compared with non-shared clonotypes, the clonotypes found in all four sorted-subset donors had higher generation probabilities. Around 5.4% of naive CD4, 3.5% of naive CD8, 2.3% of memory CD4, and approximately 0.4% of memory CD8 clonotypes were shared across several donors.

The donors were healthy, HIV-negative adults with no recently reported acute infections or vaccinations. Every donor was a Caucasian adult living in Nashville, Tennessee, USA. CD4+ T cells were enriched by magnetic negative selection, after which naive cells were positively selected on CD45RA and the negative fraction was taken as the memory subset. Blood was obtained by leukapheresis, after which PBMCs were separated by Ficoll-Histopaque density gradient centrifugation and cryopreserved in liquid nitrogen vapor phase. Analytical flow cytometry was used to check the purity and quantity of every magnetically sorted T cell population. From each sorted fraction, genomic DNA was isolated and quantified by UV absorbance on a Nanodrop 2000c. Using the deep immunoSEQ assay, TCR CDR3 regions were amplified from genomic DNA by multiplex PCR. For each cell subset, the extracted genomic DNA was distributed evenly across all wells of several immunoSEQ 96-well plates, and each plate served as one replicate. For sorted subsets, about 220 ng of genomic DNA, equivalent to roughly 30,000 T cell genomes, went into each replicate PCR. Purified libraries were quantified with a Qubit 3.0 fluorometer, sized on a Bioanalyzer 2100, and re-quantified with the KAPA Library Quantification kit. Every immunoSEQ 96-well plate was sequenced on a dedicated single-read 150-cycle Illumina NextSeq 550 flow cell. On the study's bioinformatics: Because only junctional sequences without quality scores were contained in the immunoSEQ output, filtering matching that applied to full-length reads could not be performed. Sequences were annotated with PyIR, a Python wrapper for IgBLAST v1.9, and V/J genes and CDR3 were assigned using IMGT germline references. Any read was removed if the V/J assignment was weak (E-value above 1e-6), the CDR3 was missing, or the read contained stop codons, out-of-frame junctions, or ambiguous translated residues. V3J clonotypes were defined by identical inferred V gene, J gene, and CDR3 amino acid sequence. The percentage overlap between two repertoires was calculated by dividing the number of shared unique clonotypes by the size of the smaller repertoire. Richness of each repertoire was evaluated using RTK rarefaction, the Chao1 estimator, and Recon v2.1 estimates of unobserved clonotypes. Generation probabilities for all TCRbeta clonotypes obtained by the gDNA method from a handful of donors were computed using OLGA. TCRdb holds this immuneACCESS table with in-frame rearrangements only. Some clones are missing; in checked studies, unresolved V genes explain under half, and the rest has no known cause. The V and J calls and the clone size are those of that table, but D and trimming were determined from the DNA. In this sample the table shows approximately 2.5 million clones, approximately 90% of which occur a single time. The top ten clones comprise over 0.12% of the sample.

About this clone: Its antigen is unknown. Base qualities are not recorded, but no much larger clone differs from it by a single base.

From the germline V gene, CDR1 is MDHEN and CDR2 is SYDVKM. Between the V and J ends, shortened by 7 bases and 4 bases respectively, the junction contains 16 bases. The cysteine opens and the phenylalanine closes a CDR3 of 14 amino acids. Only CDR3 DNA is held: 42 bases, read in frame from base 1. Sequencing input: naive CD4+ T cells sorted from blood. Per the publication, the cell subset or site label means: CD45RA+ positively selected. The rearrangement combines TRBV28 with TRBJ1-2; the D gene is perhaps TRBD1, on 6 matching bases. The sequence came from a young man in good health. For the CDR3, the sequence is CASTARGGGYGYTF. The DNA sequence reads TGTGCCAGCACCGCGAGGGGGGGCGGCTATGGCTACACCTTC.